A single sample is the source of the 17 T cell receptor beta chains below, sequenced in a study of control samples from healthy donors and cancer patients. Profiled with immunoSEQ multiplex PCR; TCRdb holds only in-frame clones, not every one. The data hold approximately 100,000 clones, with over 85% observed a single time. Sequencing was done on a sample of blood. Receptor source: a human donor in good health. The donor label of this sample is uncertain.

This chain connects TRBV7-2 to TRBJ1-4; no reliable D call. Looked up from germline, CDR1 is SGHTA and CDR2 is FQGNSA. CDR3 length equals 15 residues. Trimming removed 0 bases from V and 7 bases from J, with 12 bases in between. DNA for the CDR3: TGTGCCAGCAGCTTAGCGTCGGAGGGTGGTGAAAAACTGTTTTTT. Protein: CASSLASEGGEKLFF. The complete variable domain, with remaining parts taken from reference TRBV7-2 and TRBJ1-4, reads GAGVSQSPSNKVTEKGKDVELRCDPISGHTALYWYRQSLGQGLEFLIYFQGNSAPDKSGLPSDRFSAERTGGSVSTLTIQRTQQEDSAVYLCASSLASEGGEKLFFGSGTQLSVL.

The chain uses TRBV10-2 and TRBJ2-7, with TRBD2 identical over 8 bases. The CDR3 is 13 residues long. Trimming cost V 4 bases and J 7 bases; bases outside gene matches: 6. Germline V CDR1 and CDR2: WSHSY, SAAADI. CDR3 sequence (DNA): TGCGCCAGCAGTGCGGGGGGGCTTGGGGAGCAGTACGTC. Residues: CASSAGGLGEQYV.

The gene calls are TRBV30 and TRBJ2-2; the match to TRBD1 covers 7 bases. Germline assignment: CDR1 GTSNPN and CDR2 SVGIG (reference sequence). There are 14 residues in the CDR3. The junction had 8 bases not matched to a gene; V was cut back by 3 bases and J by 7 bases. CDR3 in amino acids: CAWRTQGPGGELFF. Written as DNA, the CDR3 is TGTGCCTGGAGAACACAGGGGCCTGGCGGGGAGCTGTTTTTT.

The chain employs TRBV11-2 and TRBJ1-2, with D maybe TRBD1 (6 bases). The CDR3 totals 13 residues. The V end lost 1 base, the J end lost 14 bases, and 17 bases lay between the germline ends. Looked up from germline, CDR1 is SGHAT and CDR2 is FQNNGV. The CDR3 loop is CASSLGQGIAETF. CDR3 nucleotides: TGTGCCAGCAGCTTAGGGCAGGGGATCGCGGAGACCTTC.

The chain uses TRBV10-2 and TRBJ1-3; maybe TRBD1 (6 bases). V was shortened by 6 bases and J by 2 bases, with 14 bases between the two germline ends. The germline gives CDR1 WSHSY, CDR2 SAAADI. The CDR3 loop spans 15 amino acids. CDR3 in DNA: TGCGCCAGCAGCGAAGGGGGGGGGCCTGGAAACACCATATATTTT. This gives the protein CASSEGGGPGNTIYF.

V is TRBV2 and J is TRBJ2-2; D call uncertain. The CDR3 consists of 15 residues. Germline CDR1 is SNHLY and CDR2 is FYNNEI. V lost 4 bases and J 3 bases, leaving 12 bases between the germline ends. The CDR3 loop reads CASSGVTTYTGELFF. The CDR3 DNA is TGTGCCAGCAGTGGTGTAACCACTTACACCGGGGAGCTGTTTTTT.

There are a few counts of this clone. The chain joins TRBV7-8 to TRBJ2-3; D remains ambiguous. The CDR3 spans 15 residues. Per the germline V gene, CDR1 is SGHVS and CDR2 is FQNEAQ. The V gene lost 1 base and the J gene lost 2 bases, with 10 bases spanning the gap. Here the CDR3 reads CASSLVGRNTDTQYF. CDR3 bases: TGTGCCAGCAGCTTAGTAGGTAGAAACACAGATACGCAGTATTTT.

The J gene is TRBJ1-5, the V gene TRBV6-2 or TRBV6-3, with D unresolved. CDR1 is MNHEY, CDR2 SVGEGT, per germline. The CDR3 has 16 residues. The V end lost 0 bases, the J end lost 4 bases, and 13 bases lay between the germline ends. CDR3 bases: TGTGCCAGCAGTTACTCTCGAAGGGCGGGGAATCAGCCCCAGCATTTT. It encodes CASSYSRRAGNQPQHF.

This chain joins TRBV7-3 and TRBJ2-5, with TRBD2 matching over 12 bases. Trimming at V came to 0 bases and at J to 4 bases, leaving 15 bases not matched to a gene. This CDR3 has 20 residues. Germline CDR1 reads SGHTA; CDR2 reads FQGTGA. The CDR3 region has the DNA TGTGCCAGCAGCTTAACCCCCGGGGCTTCTAGCGGGGGGGCGGGAGAGACCCAGTACTTC. It translates to CASSLTPGASSGGAGETQYF.

V gene TRBV30 combines with J gene TRBJ1-2; D may be TRBD1 (5 bases). The V end was cut by 1 base, the J end by 8 bases, with 26 bases between. The CDR3 totals 17 residues. CDR1 and CDR2 (germline): GTSNPN, SVGIG (reference sequence). This CDR3 reads CAWSAKGLGGNPRGYTF. The CDR3 bases are TGTGCCTGGAGTGCAAAGGGCTTGGGGGGTAACCCGCGGGGCTACACCTTC.

CDR3 bases: TGCAGCGTTGAAGATCCAGGGGGCAGGACTGAAGCTTTCTTT. The encoded protein is CSVEDPGGRTEAFF. The chain employs TRBV29-1 and TRBJ1-1; 8 bases fit TRBD1. The CDR3 contains 14 residues. V lost 0 bases to trimming and J lost 5 bases; unmatched junction nucleotides: 5. CDR1 and CDR2 (germline): SQVTM, ANQGSEA. Looking up the rest from reference TRBV29-1 and TRBJ1-1 gives the full variable domain: SAVISQKPSRDICQRGTSLTIQCQVDSQVTMMFWYRQQPGQSLTLIATANQGSEATYESGFVIDKFPISRPNLTFSTLTVSNMSPEDSSIYLCSVEDPGGRTEAFFGQGTRLTVV.

V is TRBV6-6 and J is TRBJ2-1; TRBD1 agrees at 10 bases. CDR1 MNHNY and CDR2 SVGAGI come from the germline V gene (reference sequence). Losses at the gene ends were 7 bases for V and 7 bases for J; bases not matched to a gene: 7. The CDR3 has 14 residues. CDR3 sequence (DNA): TGTGCCAGCACCCGGACAGGGGGTTATAATGAGCAGTTCTTC. Translation: CASTRTGGYNEQFF.

V usage is TRBV13 and J usage is TRBJ1-1; D unclear. Germline lookup yields CDR1 PRHDT and CDR2 FYEKMQ (reference sequence). The CDR3 sequence is 12 residues long. Trimming stripped 4 bases from V and 1 base from J, with 4 bases between. The CDR3 here is CASSSRNTEAFF. For the CDR3, the DNA is TGTGCCAGCAGCTCCAGGAACACTGAAGCTTTCTTT.

This rearrangement joins TRBV7-3 to TRBJ2-3; no firm D call. The CDR3 is 15 amino acids. Germline CDR1 reads SGHTA; CDR2 reads FQGTGA. The ends were cut back, 6 bases at V and 2 bases at J, with 15 bases in the middle. The CDR3 region has the DNA TGTGCCAGCAGGGGATACTCGCGGCTCACAGATACGCAGTATTTT. It specifies CASRGYSRLTDTQYF. Variable domain in full (rest from reference TRBV7-3 and TRBJ2-3): GAGVSQTPSNKVTEKGKYVELRCDPISGHTALYWYRQSLGQGPEFLIYFQGTGAADDSGLPNDRFFAVRPEGSVSTLKIQRTERGDSAVYLCASRGYSRLTDTQYFGPGTRLTVL.

This sequence joins TRBV7-7 and TRBJ2-1; 7 bases align to TRBD1. Germline loops: CDR1 SSHAT, CDR2 FNYEAQ (reference sequence). The CDR3 is made up of 13 amino acids. The V and J ends lost 5 bases and 6 bases, in that order; junction bases with no gene match: 4. CDR3 nucleotide sequence: TGTGCCAGCAGCACAAACAGGGGCAATGAGCAGTTCTTC. As protein: CASSTNRGNEQFF.

This clone was detected once. V and J are TRBV14 and TRBJ1-6; D remains unclear. Per the germline V gene, CDR1 is SGHDN and CDR2 is FVKESK. The CDR3 is made up of 17 amino acids. Trimming cost V 0 bases and J 2 bases, with 11 bases left between them. CDR3 region: CASSQDLPGAYNSPLHF. Here the CDR3 DNA reads TGTGCCAGCAGCCAAGATCTCCCGGGCGCCTATAATTCACCCCTCCACTTT.

The chain couples TRBV15 to TRBJ2-7; D is ambiguous. The CDR3 extends over 14 amino acids. The V end lost 1 base, the J end lost 0 bases, and 7 bases lay between the germline ends. Germline CDR1 LNHNV, CDR2 YYDKDF (reference sequence). The CDR3 region is CATSRADSSYEQYF. CDR3 in DNA: TGTGCCACCAGCAGAGCCGATAGCTCCTACGAGCAGTACTTC.